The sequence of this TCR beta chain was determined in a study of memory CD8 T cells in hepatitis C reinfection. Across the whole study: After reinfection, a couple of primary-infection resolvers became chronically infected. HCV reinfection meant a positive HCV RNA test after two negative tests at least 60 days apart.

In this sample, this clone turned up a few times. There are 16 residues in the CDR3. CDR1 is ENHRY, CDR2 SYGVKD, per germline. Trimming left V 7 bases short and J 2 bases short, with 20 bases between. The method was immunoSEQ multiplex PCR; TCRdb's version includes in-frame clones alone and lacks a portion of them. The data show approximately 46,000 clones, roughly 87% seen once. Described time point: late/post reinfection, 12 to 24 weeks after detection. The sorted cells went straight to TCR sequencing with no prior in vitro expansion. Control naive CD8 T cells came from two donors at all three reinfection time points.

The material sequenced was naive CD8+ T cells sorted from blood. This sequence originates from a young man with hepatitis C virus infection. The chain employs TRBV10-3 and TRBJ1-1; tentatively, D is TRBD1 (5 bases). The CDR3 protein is CAITMTAPGRNTEAFF. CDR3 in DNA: TGTGCCATCACCATGACAGCCCCGGGTCGAAACACTGAAGCTTTCTTT.